There are many counts of the clone carrying this T cell receptor beta chain. Its cognate antigen is unknown. Researchers took RNA transcripts and amplified the TCR beta CDR3 regions from them. Initially, a first-round RT-PCR of the TCR CDR3 employed the HTBI primer set. TCRdb passed the multiplex PCR reads through MiXCR, listing each CDR3 protein once. The table records hundreds of thousands of distinct CDR3 sequences, around 13% of them present only once. This specimen comes from a study of T cells in Graves' hyperthyroidism and ophthalmopathy. CDR3 length equals 15 residues. Trimming removed 3 bases at V and 4 bases at J, with 14 bases between. Germline V gene sequence: CDR1 SGHNT, CDR2 YENEEA. Study-level results: Among thyroid clonotypes expanded above 0.001, most also appeared in blood.

The V gene is TRBV11-3, the J gene TRBJ2-3; the D gene is possibly TRBD2 (7 bases). This receptor was obtained from a woman under 30 with Graves' hyperthyroidism. Sample: blood. The chain's CDR3 is CASSFEGGSADTQYF. CDR3 in DNA: TGTGCCAGCAGCTTCGAGGGGGGGAGCGCAGATACGCAGTATTTT.